Detailed here is one T cell receptor beta chain. Study processing details: From reference gene primer amplification, estimates of nucleated cell counts were derived. The assay was immunoSEQ multiplex PCR, and TCRdb's table has in-frame clones only and misses some. V and J calls plus clone size are reproduced from that table; the DNA served to infer D and trimming. The sample holds 95,000 to 150,000 clones, roughly 84% seen once. This entry belongs to a study of blood T cell repertoires in COVID-19. Across the whole study: Material from acute and convalescent COVID-19 was sourced from the United States, Italy and Spain. T cells, B-cell-depleted T cells, or PBMCs supplied cDNA or gDNA.

Enrollees, about 18 to 95 years old, lived in 24 US areas. The CDR3 covers 15 residues. The V gene end was trimmed by 0 bases and the J gene end by 6 bases; junction bases not matched to a gene: 2. From germline, CDR1 is MNHEY and CDR2 SVGAGI. The sample taken for sequencing was PBMCs or T cells enriched from blood (not recorded which). The chain combines TRBV6-5 with TRBJ1-2; 12 bases are shared with TRBD1. This receptor was identified in a woman in her 30s who had recovered from COVID-19. CDR3 coding DNA: TGTGCCAGCAGTTACTCGGGGACAGGGGGCCATGGCTACACCTTC. It codes for CASSYSGTGGHGYTF.